This T cell receptor beta chain was sequenced in a study of long-term antiretroviral therapy in people with HIV. Treatment for all HIV-infected participants took place in the United States. Every sample had 1-10 million cryopreserved PBMC in it before DNA extraction. The authors ran the immunoSEQ assay, v3.0, at survey level. Profiling relied on immunoSEQ multiplex PCR, and the TCRdb table lists in-frame clones only, not all of them. The profile shows about 28,000 clones, approximately 80% of them singletons. The length of the CDR3 is 15 residues. Germline assignment: CDR1 GTSNPN and CDR2 SVGIG (reference sequence). A note on this clone: One end of the junction fails to match germline, which may point to a read error.

The receptor's source is a young man with HIV. The chain has TRBV30 and TRBJ2-7; TRBD1 is a possible D gene (5 bases). Sequenced material: unsorted PBMCs, taken nearly 2.9 years after starting antiretroviral therapy. Here the CDR3 reads CAWRDTGAPSHEQYF. In nucleotides, the CDR3 is TGTGCCTGGAGGGACACAGGAGCTCCCTCCCACGAGCAGTACTTC.